The clone carrying this T cell receptor (beta chain) was counted once. This CDR3 is built from 14 residues. V shed 2 bases and J shed 4 bases, with 11 bases lying between them. Germline assignment: CDR1 MNHEY and CDR2 SMNVEV (reference sequence). This sample stems from a study of blood T cell repertoires in COVID-19. In the authors' workflow: From reference gene primer amplification, estimates of nucleated cell counts were derived. Clones were sequenced by immunoSEQ multiplex PCR, and TCRdb holds only the in-frame ones, with some missing. That table gives V, J and clone size, and the DNA gave D and trimming. The sample lists roughly 250,000 clones; roughly 91% were seen once.

The sequencing input was peripheral blood. This sequence was found in a man aged 30-40 years with COVID-19, enrolled during active disease. The gene calls are TRBV27 and TRBJ1-1; unclear D gene. The CDR3 DNA reads TGTGCCAGCAGTTTACGGAGGGAGGGCACTGAAGCTTTCTTT. Translation gives CASSLRREGTEAFF.